The TCR beta chain described here comes from a study of T cell repertoires in cytomegalovirus infection. About the research overall: Recently identified HLA-C-restricted CMV epitopes were used, and well-studied HLA-B-restricted CMV epitopes were used as well. Indications of both CMV infection and matching HLA type were provided by public TCR beta signatures. Study conclusions and caveats: Dominant in the ex vivo response were TCR beta clonotypes restricted by HLA-C and specific for CMV. Cumulative public TCR beta family frequency identified CMV carriers with the relevant HLA.

This CDR3 contains 17 residues. Germline CDR1 is SGHDT and CDR2 is YYEEEE. Trimming removed 0 bases from V and 5 bases from J; junction bases left unmatched: 9. TCRdb redid the calling of the reads with MiXCR, one entry per CDR3 protein. Here the sample spans roughly 150,000 distinct CDR3 sequences, 32% being singletons. Remarks on this clonotype: The antigen is undetermined.

The clonotype was recovered from a human donor in good health (CMV status not recorded). Some clones in this sample may be carry-over from other donors' samples. The V call is TRBV5-6, the J call TRBJ2-5; 11 nucleotides agree with TRBD1. Material: CD8+ T cells from cultured PBMCs, obtained from culture after CMV antigen stimulation. CDR3 loop: CASSLGTGGGIMETQYF. In nucleotides, the CDR3 is TGTGCCAGCAGCTTGGGGACAGGGGGCGGTATTATGGAGACCCAGTACTTC.